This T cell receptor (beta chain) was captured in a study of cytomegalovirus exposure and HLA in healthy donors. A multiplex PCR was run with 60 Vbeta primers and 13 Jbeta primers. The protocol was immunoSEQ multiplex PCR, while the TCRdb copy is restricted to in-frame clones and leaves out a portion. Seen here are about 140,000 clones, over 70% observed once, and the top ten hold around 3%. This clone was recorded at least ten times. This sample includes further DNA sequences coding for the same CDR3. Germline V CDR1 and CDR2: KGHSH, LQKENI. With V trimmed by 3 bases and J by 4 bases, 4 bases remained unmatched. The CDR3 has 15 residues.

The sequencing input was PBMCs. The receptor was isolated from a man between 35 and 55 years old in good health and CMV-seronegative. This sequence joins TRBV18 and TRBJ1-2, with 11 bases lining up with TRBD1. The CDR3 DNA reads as TGTGCCAGCTCACCCGGACAGGGGGCTAGCTATGGCTACACCTTC. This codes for CASSPGQGASYGYTF.